The entry below describes one T cell receptor (beta chain). V trimming: 2 bases; J trimming: 5 bases; junction bases outside the gene matches: 7. Germline CDR1 LGHDT, CDR2 YNNKEL (reference sequence). This CDR3 is 15 amino acids long. The data belong to a study of control samples from healthy donors and cancer patients. Produced via immunoSEQ multiplex PCR; TCRdb's table is partial and in-frame only. This table has about 130,000 clones, roughly 90% appearing once. The chain recombines TRBV3-1 (or the pseudogene TRBV3-2) with TRBJ2-5; 8 bases agree with TRBD2. The sequenced sample consisted of blood. This receptor was identified in a man aged 50-60 years in good health. The CDR3 spells CASSQRSGTRETQYF. The DNA of the CDR3 is TGTGCCAGCAGCCAACGCTCCGGGACTAGGGAGACCCAGTACTTC.